Listed below are T cell receptor beta chains from one sample, sequenced in a study of T cell repertoires in aging, cancer and after chemotherapy. MiXCR was run by TCRdb on the multiplex PCR reads, yielding one entry per CDR3 protein. The table shows 9,500 or so distinct CDR3 sequences, with approximately 25% occurring only once. Sequenced material: blood. The receptors here all came from a human donor in good health. Each CDR3 is given with its conserved first and last residue. The D gene is left open where the match is weak. Some rows have no size entry. The others give once, few or many, or a class for an expanded clone.

clone_size j_call v_call d_call cdr3_aa cdr3_nt
medium-sized TRBJ1-2 TRBV20-1 NA CSARTPGGYTF TGCAGTGCTAGAACGCCAGGCGGCTACACCTTC
NA TRBJ2-7 TRBV11-1 NA CASSFRVSHEQYF TGTGCCAGCAGCTTCAGGGTATCTCACGAGCAGTACTTC
NA TRBJ2-2 TRBV10-3 NA CAISDGGRGTGELFF TGTGCCATCAGTGATGGAGGGCGCGGCACCGGGGAGCTGTTTTTT
few TRBJ2-7 TRBV6-6 NA CASRLGQGSSYEQYF TGTGCCAGCAGGCTGGGTCAGGGGAGCTCCTACGAGCAGTACTTC
medium-sized TRBJ2-7 TRBV6-5 NA CASRRTDYEQYF TGTGCCAGCAGAAGGACAGACTACGAGCAGTACTTC
few TRBJ2-3 TRBV15 TRBD1 CATSRSNYGTGGATDTQYF TGTGCCACCAGCAGATCCAACTACGGGACAGGGGGCGCTACAGATACGCAGTATTTT
medium-sized TRBJ1-3 TRBV6-1 NA CASSEATSLRGAGNTIYF TGTGCCAGCAGTGAAGCGACGTCTCTAAGAGGGGCTGGAAACACCATATATTTT
medium-sized TRBJ2-1 TRBV7-2 NA CASSTPTANEQFF TGTGCCAGCAGCACTCCGACAGCGAATGAGCAGTTCTTC
medium-sized TRBJ2-1 TRBV19 NA CASSIAEGQYNEQFF TGTGCCAGTAGTATAGCGGAAGGACAGTACAATGAGCAGTTCTTC
medium-sized TRBJ2-7 TRBV10-3 NA CAISADIMSYEQYF TGTGCCATCAGTGCGGACATAATGTCCTACGAGCAGTACTTC
medium-sized TRBJ2-5 TRBV6-5 NA CASRVGETQYF TGTGCCAGCAGGGTAGGAGAGACCCAGTACTTC
NA TRBJ1-6 TRBV28 NA CASSFRGSGSPLHF TGTGCCAGCAGTTTTAGGGGCTCGGGGTCACCCCTCCACTTT
medium-sized TRBJ2-7 TRBV5-4 NA CASSDRRTYEQYF TGTGCCAGCAGCGATAGACGGACCTACGAGCAGTACTTC
NA TRBJ2-5 TRBV14 TRBD2 CASSLAGSGVQETQYF TGTGCCAGCAGCCTGGCAGGTAGCGGGGTTCAAGAGACCCAGTACTTC
NA TRBJ2-2 TRBV5-1 TRBD2 CASSLVLAGGTGELFF TGCGCCAGCAGCTTGGTTTTAGCGGGAGGGACCGGGGAGCTGTTTTTT
medium-sized TRBJ1-2 TRBV27 NA CASSLGGRGYGYTF TGTGCCAGCAGTTTGGGGGGGAGGGGATATGGCTACACCTTC
NA TRBJ2-1 TRBV9 TRBD1 CASSVGGTGAYNEQFF TGTGCCAGCAGCGTAGGTGGGACAGGGGCCTACAATGAGCAGTTCTTC
NA TRBJ2-1 TRBV10-3 NA CASSALPYNEQFF TGTGCCAGTTCCGCACTACCCTACAATGAGCAGTTCTTC
few TRBJ2-1 TRBV5-5 TRBD2 CASPSGRPGNEQFF TGTGCCAGCCCTAGCGGGAGGCCGGGCAATGAGCAGTTCTTC
NA TRBJ2-3 TRBV6-5 NA CASSYQMVDTQYF TGTGCCAGCAGTTATCAGATGGTAGATACGCAGTATTTT
few TRBJ2-1 TRBV5-6 NA CASSLGGRSYNEQFF TGTGCCAGCAGCTTAGGGGGACGATCCTACAATGAGCAGTTCTTC
medium-sized TRBJ1-4 TRBV20-1 NA CSASPNEKLFF TGCAGTGCTTCGCCTAATGAAAAACTGTTTTTT
few TRBJ1-1 TRBV28 NA CASSFRGGTEAFF TGTGCCAGCAGTTTCCGCGGTGGCACTGAAGCTTTCTTT
medium-sized TRBJ2-3 TRBV20-1 TRBD2 CSAKPGLEGTQYF TGCAGTGCAAAACCGGGACTAGAGGGTACGCAGTATTTT